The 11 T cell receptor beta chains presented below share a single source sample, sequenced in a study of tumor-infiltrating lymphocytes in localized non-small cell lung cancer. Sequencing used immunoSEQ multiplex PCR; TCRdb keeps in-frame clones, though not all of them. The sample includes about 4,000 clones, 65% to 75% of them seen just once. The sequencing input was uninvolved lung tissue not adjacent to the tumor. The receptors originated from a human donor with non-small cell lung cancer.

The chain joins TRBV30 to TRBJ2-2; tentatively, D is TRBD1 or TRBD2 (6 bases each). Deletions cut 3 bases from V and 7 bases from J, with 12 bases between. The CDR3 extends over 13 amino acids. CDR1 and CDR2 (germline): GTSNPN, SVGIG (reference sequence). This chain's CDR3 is CAWSTGRNGELFF. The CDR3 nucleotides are TGTGCCTGGAGCACAGGGAGGAACGGGGAGCTGTTTTTT.

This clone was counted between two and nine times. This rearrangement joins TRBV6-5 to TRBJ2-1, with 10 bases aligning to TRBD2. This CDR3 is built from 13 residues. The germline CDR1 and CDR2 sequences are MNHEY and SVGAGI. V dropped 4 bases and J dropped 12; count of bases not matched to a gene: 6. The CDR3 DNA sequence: TGTGCCAGCAGTTGGACTAGCGGTAACTTGCAGTTCTTC. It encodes CASSWTSGNLQFF.

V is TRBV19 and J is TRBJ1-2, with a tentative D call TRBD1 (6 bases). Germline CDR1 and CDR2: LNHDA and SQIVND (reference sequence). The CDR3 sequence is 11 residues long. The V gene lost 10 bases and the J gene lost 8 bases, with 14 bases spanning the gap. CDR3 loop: CATKTGGGYTF. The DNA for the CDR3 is TGTGCCACCAAGACAGGTGGAGGCTACACCTTC.

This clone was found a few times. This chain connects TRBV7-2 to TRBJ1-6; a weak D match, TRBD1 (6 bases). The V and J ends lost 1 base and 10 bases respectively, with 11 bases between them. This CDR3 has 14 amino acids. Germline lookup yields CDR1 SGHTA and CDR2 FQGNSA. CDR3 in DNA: TGTGCCAGCAGCTTAGAGGACAGACGCTCACCCCTCCACTTT. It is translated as CASSLEDRRSPLHF.

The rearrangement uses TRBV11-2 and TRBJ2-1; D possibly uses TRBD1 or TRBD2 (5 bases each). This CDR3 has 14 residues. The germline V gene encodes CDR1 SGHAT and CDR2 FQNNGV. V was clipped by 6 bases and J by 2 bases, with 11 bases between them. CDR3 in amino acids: CASRQPGPYNEQFF. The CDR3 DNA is TGTGCCAGCAGGCAGCCGGGACCCTACAATGAGCAGTTCTTC.

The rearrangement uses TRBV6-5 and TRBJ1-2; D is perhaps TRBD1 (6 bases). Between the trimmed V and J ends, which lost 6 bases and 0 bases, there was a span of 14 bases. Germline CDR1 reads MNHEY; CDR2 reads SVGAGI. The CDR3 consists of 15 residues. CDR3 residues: CASRHGQRSNYGYTF. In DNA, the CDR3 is TGTGCCAGCAGGCACGGACAGCGATCTAACTATGGCTACACCTTC.

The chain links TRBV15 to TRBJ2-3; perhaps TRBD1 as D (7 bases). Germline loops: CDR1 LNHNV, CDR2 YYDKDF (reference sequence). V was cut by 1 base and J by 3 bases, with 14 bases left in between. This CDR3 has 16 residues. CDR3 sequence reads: CATSRGMAGGTDTQYF. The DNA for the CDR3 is TGTGCCACCAGCAGAGGCATGGCAGGGGGGACAGATACGCAGTATTTT.

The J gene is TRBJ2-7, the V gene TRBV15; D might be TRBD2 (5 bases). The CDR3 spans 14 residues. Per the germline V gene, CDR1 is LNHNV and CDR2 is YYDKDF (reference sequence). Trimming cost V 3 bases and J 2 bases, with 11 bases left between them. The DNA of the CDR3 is TGTGCCACCAGCAGTTCACTAGAAGCCTACGAGCAGTACTTC. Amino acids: CATSSSLEAYEQYF. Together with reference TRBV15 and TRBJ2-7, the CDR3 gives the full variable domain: DAMVIQNPRYQVTQFGKPVTLSCSQTLNHNVMYWYQQKSSQAPKLLFHYYDKDFNNEADTPDNFQSRRPNTSFCFLDIRSPGLGDTAMYLCATSSSLEAYEQYFGPGTRLTVT.

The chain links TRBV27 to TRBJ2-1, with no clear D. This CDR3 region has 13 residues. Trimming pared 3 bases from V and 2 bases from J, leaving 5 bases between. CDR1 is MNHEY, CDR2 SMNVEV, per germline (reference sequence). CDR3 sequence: CASSFRTYNEQFF. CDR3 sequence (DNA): TGTGCCAGCAGTTTCCGGACCTACAATGAGCAGTTCTTC.

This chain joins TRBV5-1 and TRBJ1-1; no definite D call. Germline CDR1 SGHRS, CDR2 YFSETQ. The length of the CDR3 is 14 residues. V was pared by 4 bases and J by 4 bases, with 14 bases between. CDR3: CASSEGRPGTEAFF. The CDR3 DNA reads TGCGCCAGCAGCGAAGGCCGACCGGGCACTGAAGCTTTCTTT.

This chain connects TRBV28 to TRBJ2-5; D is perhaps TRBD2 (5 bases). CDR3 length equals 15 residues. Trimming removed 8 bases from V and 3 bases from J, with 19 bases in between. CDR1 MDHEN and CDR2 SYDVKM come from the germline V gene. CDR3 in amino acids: CASSASRRNKETQYF. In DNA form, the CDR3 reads TGTGCCAGCTCTGCCAGCCGGAGGAACAAAGAGACCCAGTACTTC. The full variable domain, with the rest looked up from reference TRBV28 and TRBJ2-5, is DVKVTQSSRYLVKRTGEKVFLECVQDMDHENMFWYRQDPGLGLRLIYFSYDVKMKEKGDIPEGYSVSREKKERFSLILESASTNQTSMYLCASSASRRNKETQYFGPGTRLLVL.